Sequencing of this TCR beta chain was carried out in a study of blood T cell repertoires in COVID-19. As for the study in general: The analysed material was cDNA or gDNA that came from T cells, B-cell-depleted T cells, or PBMCs.

The germline gives CDR1 SGHVS, CDR2 FQNEAQ. The CDR3 runs 18 residues. V was pared by 6 bases and J by 0 bases, with 18 bases between. Per the study methods: Estimated nucleated cell counts came from reference gene primer amplification. The method was immunoSEQ multiplex PCR; TCRdb's version includes in-frame clones alone and lacks a portion of them. The V and J calls and the clone size are those of that table, but D and trimming were determined from the DNA. This table holds some 330,000 clones, 85% to 90% found once. Sequences were obtained from PBMCs or T cells enriched from blood (not recorded which). The receptor was isolated from a man aged 30-40 years who had recovered from COVID-19. This chain links TRBV7-8 with TRBJ2-6; D is possibly TRBD2 (6 bases). Here the CDR3 reads CASSTGMAGSSGANVLTF. As DNA, the CDR3 is TGTGCCAGCAGTACGGGGATGGCGGGGAGCTCTGGGGCCAACGTCCTGACTTTC.